What follows describes a single TCR beta chain. Its matching antigen is unknown. CDR3 size: 14 residues. The V gene's germline CDR1 is MNHEY and CDR2 SMNVEV (reference sequence). The V end was cut by 4 bases, the J end by 5 bases, with 12 bases between. The table came from immunoSEQ multiplex PCR; TCRdb's copy has only in-frame clones and leaves some out. The sample lists some 580,000 clones, around 97% occurring once. The data stem from a study of shared clonotypes between healthy human individuals. Study-level information: Three plates each covered CD4 naive and memory; CD8 naive two, CD8 memory one.

Notes on the study in general: Blood was the sole source, and tissue repertoires probably differ.

This clonotype originated in a woman younger than 45 in good health. This chain links TRBV27 with TRBJ1-5; the D is unclear. Material for sequencing was naive CD4+ T cells sorted from blood. Subset here: CD45RA+ positively selected. The CDR3 here is CASSSTNFDQPQHF. The CDR3 DNA reads TGTGCCAGCAGTTCTACGAACTTCGATCAGCCCCAGCATTTT.